This TCR beta chain was identified during a study of T cells after yellow fever vaccination. TCRdb passed the 5' RACE reads through MiXCR, listing each CDR3 protein once. The sample includes some 260,000 distinct CDR3 sequences, about 5.2% of them seen just once. CDR1 and CDR2 from the germline V gene are KGHDR and SFDVKD. V lost 1 base to trimming and J lost 5 bases, with 22 bases between them. The CDR3 loop spans 18 amino acids. This specimen was CD4+ T cells sorted from PBMCs, taken on the day of the yellow fever booster vaccination. The chain links TRBV24-1 to TRBJ2-5, with D possibly matching TRBD2 (7 bases). The clonotype was recovered from a man aged 18 to 29 who received the YFV17D yellow fever vaccine. The CDR3 DNA reads TGTGCCACCAGTGATTTCCCAAGCGGGACATCCGGGGGGGAGACCCAGTACTTC. Translation: CATSDFPSGTSGGETQYF.